The 28 T cell receptor beta chains in this list originate from one sample, sequenced in a study. TCRdb ran MiXCR on the reads and lists one entry per CDR3 protein. The sample has 12,000 to 15,000 distinct CDR3 sequences; around 30% are singletons. Sequences were obtained from blood. These receptors were collected from a human donor.

There are many counts of this clonotype. The chain uses TRBV7-3 and TRBJ1-1; 8 positions match TRBD1. The J segment lost 1 base and the V segment lost 5 bases, leaving 6 bases of the junction unmatched. The CDR3 runs 15 residues. Germline V gives CDR1 SGHTA, CDR2 FQGTGA. The CDR3 reads CASSKGDRRNTEAFF. CDR3 sequence (DNA): TGTGCCAGCAGCAAAGGGGACAGGAGGAACACTGAAGCTTTCTTT.

There are many counts of this clonotype. CDR3 region: CASSGLAGGVTDTQYF. As DNA, the CDR3 is TGCGCCAGCAGCGGACTAGCGGGAGGGGTCACAGATACGCAGTATTTT. This rearrangement joins TRBV5-1 to TRBJ2-3; 15 bases line up with TRBD2. Germline V gene sequence: CDR1 SGHRS, CDR2 YFSETQ. The CDR3 is 16 residues long. Trimming at V came to 4 bases and at J to 2 bases, leaving 2 bases not matched to a gene.

The genes are TRBV18 and TRBJ2-7; the D is unclear. From germline, CDR1 is KGHSH and CDR2 LQKENI. The length of the CDR3 is 11 residues. Trimming took 2 bases from V and 6 from J, leaving 5 bases between them. The DNA of the CDR3 is TGTGCCAGCTCACCAGAAGCCGAGCAGTACTTC. Protein sequence: CASSPEAEQYF.

This clonotype occurred many times. V is TRBV5-1 and J is TRBJ1-5, with D uncertain. Germline V lookup: CDR1 SGHRS, CDR2 YFSETQ. There are 15 residues in the CDR3. Trimming removed 0 bases from V and 2 bases from J, with 9 bases in between. CDR3 protein: CASSLDGQRNQPQHF. For the CDR3, the DNA is TGCGCCAGCAGCTTGGACGGTCAACGCAATCAGCCCCAGCATTTT.

The chain links TRBV12-3 or TRBV12-4 to TRBJ2-1; 8 nucleotides line up with TRBD2. This CDR3 comprises 16 residues. The J segment lost 8 bases and the V segment lost 5 bases, leaving 14 bases of the junction unmatched. The CDR3 nucleotides are TGTGCCAGCAGTAAAACCGGAGGTAGCGGGATATATGAGCAGTTCTTC. Its protein product is CASSKTGGSGIYEQFF.

The rearrangement uses TRBV4-3 and TRBJ2-5; no clear D. CDR1 and CDR2 (germline): LGHNA, YSLEER. Trimming took 0 bases from V and 8 from J, leaving 16 bases between them. This CDR3 has 15 amino acids. The CDR3 sequence is CASSQDMSSGNTQYF. CDR3 coding DNA: TGCGCCAGCAGCCAAGATATGAGCTCTGGAAACACCCAGTACTTC.

In its sample, this clonotype is medium-sized. The chain joins TRBV4-3 to TRBJ1-2; 11 bases line up with TRBD1. This CDR3 spans 17 amino acids. Germline V gives CDR1 LGHNA, CDR2 YSLEER. V shed 0 bases, J shed 8 bases, and the junction held 11 bases outside the gene matches. Written as DNA, the CDR3 is TGCGCCAGCAGCCAAGATCCCGGACAGGGGGCTGAAAAGGGCTACACCTTC. Encoded protein: CASSQDPGQGAEKGYTF.

V gene TRBV4-2 combines with J gene TRBJ2-5; maybe TRBD2 (6 bases). This CDR3 has 19 amino acids. Per the germline V gene, CDR1 is LGHNA and CDR2 is YNFKEQ. Trimming took 3 bases from V and 3 from J, leaving 26 bases between them. CDR3 DNA sequence: TGTGCCAGCAGCCATGTTACGTTCGGGGGTGGGGGACCGAAAGAGACCCAGTACTTC. The encoded protein is CASSHVTFGGGGPKETQYF.

This sequence joins TRBV18 and TRBJ2-1, with 7 positions matching TRBD2. Germline-derived CDR1 and CDR2 are KGHSH and LQKENI. The CDR3 consists of 16 residues. The junction had 2 bases not matched to a gene; V was cut back by 0 bases and J by 0 bases. CDR3 DNA: TGTGCCAGCTCACCACCCGGGAGGAGCTCCTACAATGAGCAGTTCTTC. Amino acid sequence: CASSPPGRSSYNEQFF. The entire variable domain, with the rest obtained from reference TRBV18 and TRBJ2-1, is as follows: NAGVMQNPRHLVRRRGQEARLRCSPMKGHSHVYWYRQLPEEGLKFMVYLQKENIIDESGMPKERFSAEFPKEGPSILRIQQVVRGDSAAYFCASSPPGRSSYNEQFFGPGTRLTVL.

This clonotype is classed as medium-sized. The V gene is TRBV14, the J gene TRBJ1-1; D perhaps matches TRBD1 (5 bases). Trimming shortened V by 3 bases and J by 1 base, and 18 bases separated the two germline ends. The germline V gene encodes CDR1 SGHDN and CDR2 FVKESK. The CDR3 is 17 residues long. In DNA form, the CDR3 reads TGTGCCAGCAGCCAGGTGGGGCATGATCGTCGGAACACTGAAGCTTTCTTT. The encoded protein is CASSQVGHDRRNTEAFF. Combining the CDR3 with reference TRBV14 and TRBJ1-1 gives the whole variable domain EAGVTQFPSHSVIEKGQTVTLRCDPISGHDNLYWYRRVMGKEIKFLLHFVKESKQDESGMPNNRFLAERTGGTYSTLKVQPAELEDSGVYFCASSQVGHDRRNTEAFFGQGTRLTVV.

Of note for this clonotype: Since a much larger clone is just one base distant, this may be a read error. The chain uses TRBV4-2 and TRBJ2-1, with 7 bases lining up with TRBD2. The CDR3 consists of 16 residues. Germline V gene data show CDR1 as LGHNA and CDR2 as YNFKEQ. The DNA of the CDR3 is TGTGCCAACAGCCAAGATACAAGCGGGGCCTACAATGAGCAGTTCTTC. Translated: CANSQDTSGAYNEQFF.

This clonotype was seen many times. The chain joins TRBV29-1 to TRBJ1-1; 8 bases align to TRBD1. Germline-derived CDR1 and CDR2 are SQVTM and ANQGSEA. The CDR3 has 10 residues. V was pared by 7 bases and J by 8 bases, with 3 bases of the junction left unmatched. The CDR3, as DNA: TGCAGCGCCGGACAGGGAGAAGCTTTCTTT. Translating it yields CSAGQGEAFF.

This chain uses TRBV29-1 with TRBJ2-1, with D possibly matching TRBD2 (7 bases). The ends were cut back, 0 bases at V and 8 bases at J, with 17 bases in the middle. This CDR3 is built from 15 residues. Germline V CDR1 and CDR2: SQVTM, ANQGSEA. The DNA for the CDR3 is TGCAGCGTTGAAGATCGTAGGGAGGGGGGCGATGAGCAGTTCTTC. Amino acid sequence: CSVEDRREGGDEQFF.

By share, this clonotype counts as medium-sized. The V gene is TRBV14, the J gene TRBJ2-7, with TRBD1 identical over 9 bases. The CDR3 loop spans 15 amino acids. Per the germline V gene, CDR1 is SGHDN and CDR2 is FVKESK. With 1 base clipped from V and 3 bases from J, the junction kept 4 bases outside the gene matches. This CDR3 is CASSQARDRVYEQYF. The CDR3 DNA sequence: TGTGCCAGCAGCCAAGCTCGGGACAGGGTCTACGAGCAGTACTTC. Using reference TRBV14 and TRBJ2-7 for the parts outside the CDR3, the full variable domain is EAGVTQFPSHSVIEKGQTVTLRCDPISGHDNLYWYRRVMGKEIKFLLHFVKESKQDESGMPNNRFLAERTGGTYSTLKVQPAELEDSGVYFCASSQARDRVYEQYFGPGTRLTVT.

The sample holds many counts of this clonotype. The gene calls are TRBV29-1 and TRBJ2-5; TRBD1 might be the D (6 bases). The germline V and J ends were trimmed by 6 bases and 4 bases, with 15 bases remaining between them. Germline CDR1 SQVTM, CDR2 ANQGSEA. The CDR3 has 13 amino acids. CDR3 bases: TGCAGCGTACTGGGGGCGCGCGGAGAGACCCAGTACTTC. Its protein product is CSVLGARGETQYF.

This clonotype appeared many times. The rearrangement uses TRBV5-5 and TRBJ2-1, with D possibly being TRBD2 (5 bases). The V gene lost 4 bases and the J gene lost 8 bases, with 13 bases spanning the gap. Looked up from germline, CDR1 is SGHKS and CDR2 is YYEKEE (reference sequence). This CDR3 has 13 residues. The CDR3 DNA sequence: TGTGCCAGCAGCCACGAGCGGCCCCATGAGCAGTTCTTC. It yields the protein CASSHERPHEQFF. The whole variable domain, filled in from reference TRBV5-5 and TRBJ2-1, reads DAGVTQSPTHLIKTRGQQVTLRCSPISGHKSVSWYQQVLGQGPQFIFQYYEKEERGRGNFPDRFSARQFPNYSSELNVNALLLGDSALYLCASSHERPHEQFFGPGTRLTVL.

In its sample, this clonotype was seen many times. The chain couples TRBV4-2 to TRBJ2-7; no reliable D call. The V gene's germline CDR1 is LGHNA and CDR2 YNFKEQ. V was clipped by 1 base and J by 2 bases, with 12 bases between them. The CDR3 is 15 residues long. The CDR3, as DNA: TGTGCCAGCAGCCAAGGACGGAATGAGGCCTACGAGCAGTACTTC. It codes for CASSQGRNEAYEQYF.

The genes are TRBV5-1 and TRBJ2-3; 12 nucleotides align to TRBD2. CDR1 and CDR2 from the germline V gene are SGHRS and YFSETQ. Unmatched junction bases numbered 8, after V lost 4 bases and J lost 5 bases. This CDR3 has 16 residues. CDR3 residues: CASSPILAGGGDTQYF. The CDR3 region has the DNA TGCGCCAGCAGCCCAATACTAGCGGGAGGAGGAGATACGCAGTATTTT.

The CDR3 is CSSQDSLLYEQYF. Here the CDR3 DNA reads TGCAGCAGTCAAGACAGCCTCCTCTACGAGCAGTACTTC. The rearrangement joins TRBV29-1 to TRBJ2-7; possibly TRBD1 for D (5 bases). Trimming pared 8 bases from V and 3 bases from J, leaving 17 bases between. Germline CDR1 is SQVTM and CDR2 is ANQGSEA. The CDR3 loop spans 13 amino acids.

The V gene is TRBV20-1, the J gene TRBJ1-1; 7 positions agree with TRBD1. Germline lookup yields CDR1 DFQATT and CDR2 SNEGSKA (reference sequence). CDR3 size: 15 residues. V lost 5 bases to trimming and J lost 3 bases; unmatched junction nucleotides: 12. In DNA form, the CDR3 reads TGCAGTGCTCCTAAAGTCGGTGACAGGGACACTGAAGCTTTCTTT. Translating it yields CSAPKVGDRDTEAFF.

The chain has TRBV14 and TRBJ1-1, with TRBD1 identical over 9 bases. Germline trimming cut 4 bases from V and 2 bases from J; bases unmatched to any gene: 2. In germline, CDR1 is SGHDN, CDR2 FVKESK. The CDR3 is 14 residues long. CDR3 DNA sequence: TGTGCCAGCAGCCGACAGGGGGGTAACACTGAAGCTTTCTTT. Protein product: CASSRQGGNTEAFF.

With regard to this clonotype: This is likely a read error, given that the CDR3 carries no conserved phenylalanine or tryptophan at its end. The DNA is left out, because the CDR3 cannot be placed on it with certainty; the CDR3 is given as TCRdb lists it. J is TRBJ1-3 and V is TRBV29-1. Counting both end residues, the CDR3 totals 8 amino acids. The germline CDR1 and CDR2 sequences are SQVTM and ANQGSEA. CDR3 protein: CSVEVGLA.

This clonotype is categorized as medium-sized. V is TRBV4-2 and J is TRBJ1-2; D is unresolved. Looked up from germline, CDR1 is LGHNA and CDR2 is YNFKEQ. Trimming removed 0 bases from V and 8 bases from J, with 10 bases in between. The CDR3 has 13 amino acids. The CDR3 DNA reads as TGTGCCAGCAGCCAAGATGTGGTAGGGGGCTACACCTTC. It is translated as CASSQDVVGGYTF.

There are many counts of this clonotype. The chain links TRBV25-1 to TRBJ2-2, with 9 nucleotides matching TRBD2. The V gene end was trimmed by 3 bases and the J gene end by 7 bases; junction bases not matched to a gene: 12. The length of the CDR3 is 17 residues. The germline V gene has CDR1 MGHDK and CDR2 SYGVNS. CDR3 loop: CASSDQEGGGDSGELFF. Here the CDR3 DNA reads TGTGCCAGCAGTGATCAAGAGGGCGGGGGGGACAGCGGGGAGCTGTTTTTT.

The V call is TRBV4-2, the J call TRBJ2-3; 8 nucleotides align to TRBD2. V lost 1 base to trimming and J lost 4 bases; unmatched junction nucleotides: 4. The CDR3 totals 15 residues. The germline V gene encodes CDR1 LGHNA and CDR2 YNFKEQ. The CDR3 bases are TGTGCCAGCAGCCAAGTGGCGGGACTAGCAGATACGCAGTATTTT. It codes for CASSQVAGLADTQYF.

A word on this clonotype: A much larger clone is a single base away; this may be a read error. The chain has TRBV4-2 and TRBJ1-1, with 8 nucleotides matching TRBD1. J gave up 4 bases and V 1 base, and 8 bases lay outside the gene matches. The CDR3 has 16 amino acids. The germline V gene has CDR1 LGHNA and CDR2 YNFKEQ. The CDR3 region has the DNA TGTGCCAGCAGCCAAGCCCTGACAGGGGTGGGCACTGAAGCTTTCTTT. Protein: CASSQALTGVGTEAFF.

The chain has TRBV5-1 and TRBJ2-3; 13 positions agree with TRBD2. The V gene end was trimmed by 4 bases and the J gene end by 4 bases; junction bases not matched to a gene: 3. CDR3 length: 15 residues. Germline CDR1 SGHRS, CDR2 YFSETQ. DNA for the CDR3: TGCGCCAGCAGCGGACTAGCGGGAGTACCAGATACGCAGTATTTT. It codes for CASSGLAGVPDTQYF. Complete variable domain (other parts from reference TRBV5-1 and TRBJ2-3): KAGVTQTPRYLIKTRGQQVTLSCSPISGHRSVSWYQQTPGQGLQFLFEYFSETQRNKGNFPGRFSGRQFSNSRSEMNVSTLELGDSALYLCASSGLAGVPDTQYFGPGTRLTVL.

Within the sample, this clonotype is medium-sized (0.01 to 0.1%). This chain joins TRBV18 and TRBJ1-1; TRBD1 might be the D (6 bases). Per germline, CDR1 KGHSH and CDR2 LQKENI. The CDR3 runs to 15 residues. The V and J ends lost 8 bases and 0 bases respectively, with 16 bases between them. The CDR3 sequence is CASPSSGQMNTEAFF. DNA of the CDR3: TGTGCCAGCCCCTCTTCGGGACAAATGAACACTGAAGCTTTCTTT.